This T cell receptor (beta chain) was profiled in a study of blood T cell repertoires in COVID-19 (dated by TCRdb to the early 2020s). The study in broad terms: Collaborator samples came from the United States, Italy and Spain and covered acute and convalescent phases of COVID-19. The material from the prospective study consisted of cDNA or gDNA derived from T cells, B-cell-depleted T cells, or PBMCs. Subjects who had been exposed to COVID-19, were actively infected with it, or had recovered from it provided the deeply sampled blood TCRbeta repertoires that made up the dataset. A freely available public database, intended as a resource for researchers studying the immune response to SARS-CoV-2, is where the repertoires were released. The samples were drawn from two sources: the first 160 participants of the ongoing ImmuneRACE study, and 1,000 to 1,500 subjects contributed by 6 global collaborators. Nearly every sample came with metadata listing a de-identified subject ID, COVID-19 status, age in years and sex. Where HLA class I and class II types were available, the types were taken from metadata supplied by the sample provider, not from assay-based typing. Findings and caveats that apply to the study as a whole: The amount of clinical and demographic metadata varied by source and participant and was provided uncurated.

TCRbeta CDR3 regions were amplified from genomic DNA using the immunoSEQ Assay, a bias-controlled multiplex PCR. Under the source paper's analysis protocol: Within the assay, amplification of reference gene primers was used to estimate how many nucleated cells each sample contained. To quantify the absolute abundance of each unique TCRbeta CDR3 rearrangement, sequence reads were collapsed and filtered. For each sample, productive Simpson clonality was calculated as the square root of Simpson's diversity index across productive rearrangements. Imported from immuneACCESS, the table was reduced by TCRdb to in-frame sequences with V and J called. These copies leave out some clones; in studies compared against another copy, an unresolved V gene accounts for under half, and the cause of the remainder is not known. For V, J and clone size, that table is used; D and trimming come from the DNA. This sample has under 100,000 clones in its table, and approximately 85% of those were observed once. The ten largest clonotypes hold just over 3% of the sample.

In Seattle, one collaborating source enrolled patients while the infection was active and tracked those patients longitudinally over the course of disease. The collaborating institutions used their own protocols to collect whole blood in K2EDTA tubes. Collaborator samples were shipped for TCRbeta analysis as frozen whole blood, isolated PBMCs, or DNA extracted from either sample type. From the germline V gene (reference sequence), CDR1 is MNHEY and CDR2 is SMNVEV. From cysteine to phenylalanine, the CDR3 is 17 amino acids long. Here the CDR3 DNA is all that survives: 51 bases in frame from base 1. V has 4 bases trimmed and J has 7 bases trimmed; junction bases matching no gene number 8. As for this clone: Its binding antigen is unknown. No much larger clonotype is one base removed from it; base qualities were not supplied.

This receptor was obtained from a woman aged 80 or over with COVID-19, enrolled during active disease. The sequenced sample consisted of peripheral blood. In this chain, TRBV27 is recombined with TRBJ2-1, and TRBD2 matches 15 of the central bases. At the DNA level, the sequence is TGTGCCAGCAGTTCCTGGAGGACTAGCGGGAGGGCAAATGAGCAGTTCTTC. Protein translation: CASSSWRTSGRANEQFF.